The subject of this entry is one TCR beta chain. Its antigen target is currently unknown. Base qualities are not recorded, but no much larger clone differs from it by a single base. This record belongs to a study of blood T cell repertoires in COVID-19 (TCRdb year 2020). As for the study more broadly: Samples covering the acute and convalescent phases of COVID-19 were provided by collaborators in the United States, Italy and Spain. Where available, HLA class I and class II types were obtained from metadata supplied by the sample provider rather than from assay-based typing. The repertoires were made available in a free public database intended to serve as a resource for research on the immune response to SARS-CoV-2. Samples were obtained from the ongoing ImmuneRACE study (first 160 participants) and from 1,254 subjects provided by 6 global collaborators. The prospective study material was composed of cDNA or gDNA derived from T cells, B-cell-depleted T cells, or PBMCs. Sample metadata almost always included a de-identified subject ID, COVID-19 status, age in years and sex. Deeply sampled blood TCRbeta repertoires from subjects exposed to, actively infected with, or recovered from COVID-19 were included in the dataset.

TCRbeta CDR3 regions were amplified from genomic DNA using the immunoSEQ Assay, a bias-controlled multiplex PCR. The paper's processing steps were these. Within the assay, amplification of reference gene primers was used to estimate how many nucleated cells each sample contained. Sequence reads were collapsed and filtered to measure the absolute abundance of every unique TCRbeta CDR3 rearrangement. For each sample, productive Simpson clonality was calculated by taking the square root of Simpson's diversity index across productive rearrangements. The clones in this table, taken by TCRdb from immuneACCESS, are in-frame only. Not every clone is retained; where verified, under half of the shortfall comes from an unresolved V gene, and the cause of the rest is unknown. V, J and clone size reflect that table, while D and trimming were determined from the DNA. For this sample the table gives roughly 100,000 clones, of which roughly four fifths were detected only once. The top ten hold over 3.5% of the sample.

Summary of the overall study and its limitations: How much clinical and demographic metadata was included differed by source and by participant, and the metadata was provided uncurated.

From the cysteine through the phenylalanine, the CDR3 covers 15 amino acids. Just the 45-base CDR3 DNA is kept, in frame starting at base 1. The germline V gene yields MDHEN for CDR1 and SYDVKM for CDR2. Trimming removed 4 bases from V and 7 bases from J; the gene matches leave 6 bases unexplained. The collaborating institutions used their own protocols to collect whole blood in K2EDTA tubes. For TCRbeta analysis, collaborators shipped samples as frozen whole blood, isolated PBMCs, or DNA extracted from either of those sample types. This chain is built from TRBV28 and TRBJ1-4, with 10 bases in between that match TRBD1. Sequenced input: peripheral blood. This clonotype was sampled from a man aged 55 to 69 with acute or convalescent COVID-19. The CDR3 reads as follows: CASSSRTGGSEKLFF. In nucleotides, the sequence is TGTGCCAGCAGTTCAAGGACAGGGGGAAGTGAAAAACTGTTTTTT. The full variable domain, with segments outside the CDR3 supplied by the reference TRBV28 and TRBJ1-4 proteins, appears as DVKVTQSSRYLVKRTGEKVFLECVQDMDHENMFWYRQDPGLGLRLIYFSYDVKMKEKGDIPEGYSVSREKKERFSLILESASTNQTSMYLCASSSRTGGSEKLFFGSGTQLSVL.